A single sample is the source of the 24 T cell receptor beta chains below, sequenced in a study of Ad26.COV2.S vaccination and SARS-CoV-2 variants. TCRdb's copy holds only in-frame clones and misses some; the assay was immunoSEQ multiplex PCR. The data contain 350,000 to 400,000 clones, more than 85% of them singletons. The sample's treatment: over 15 received Ad26.COV2.S at low or high dose, single or two shots; five or six received placebo; per-sample allocation not given. Material that was analyzed had been drawn on day 63 after the first vaccine or placebo injection. The starting material was peripheral blood, obtained in a trial of Ad26.COV2.S vaccine versus placebo. Receptors originate from a person between 18 and 60 years old who received the Ad26.COV2.S COVID-19 vaccine or a placebo.

The chain joins TRBV3-1 (or the pseudogene TRBV3-2) to TRBJ1-2; D is ambiguous. Germline V CDR1 and CDR2: LGHDT, YNNKEL (reference sequence). Trimming took off 4 bases at V and 8 bases at J, with 23 bases between the two ends. This CDR3 has 16 residues. In DNA form, the CDR3 reads TGTGCCAGCAGCCCGAAGATCTTTTCGTCCTCGGGAGGCTACACCTTC. Its protein is CASSPKIFSSSGGYTF.

The chain combines TRBV7-2 with TRBJ2-2; 8 nucleotides match TRBD1. Germline assignment: CDR1 SGHTA and CDR2 FQGNSA. The CDR3 is 14 amino acids. With 1 base clipped from V and 7 bases from J, the junction kept 2 bases outside the gene matches. CDR3 nucleotides: TGTGCCAGCAGCTTAGGGACAGGGTTCGGGGAGCTGTTTTTT. This encodes CASSLGTGFGELFF.

The DNA for the CDR3 is TGCGCCAGCAGCTTGGGTATACAGGGGACAGATACGCAGTATTTT. Protein: CASSLGIQGTDTQYF. The rearrangement joins TRBV5-1 to TRBJ2-3; 7 bases line up with TRBD1. CDR1 SGHRS and CDR2 YFSETQ come from the germline V gene. CDR3 size: 15 residues. V lost 0 bases, J lost 3 bases, and 4 bases stayed unmatched.

The chain is built from TRBV19 and TRBJ1-1, with D possibly matching TRBD1 (5 bases). Deletions cut 1 base from V and 1 base from J, with 19 bases between. CDR3 length: 18 residues. Germline CDR1 is LNHDA and CDR2 is SQIVND (reference sequence). The CDR3 spells CASSIGRVSGPENTEAFF. CDR3 bases: TGTGCCAGTAGTATAGGTCGGGTTTCGGGACCGGAGAACACTGAAGCTTTCTTT.

This chain uses TRBV19 with TRBJ2-1; maybe TRBD1 (6 bases). Germline CDR1 LNHDA, CDR2 SQIVND (reference sequence). The CDR3 runs to 12 residues. Trimming stripped 5 bases from V and 9 bases from J, with 11 bases between. CDR3 sequence (DNA): TGTGCCAGTAGTCTCAGGGGTGGTGAGCAGTTCTTC. It yields the protein CASSLRGGEQFF. Filled out from reference TRBV19 and TRBJ2-1, the complete variable domain reads DGGITQSPKYLFRKEGQNVTLSCEQNLNHDAMYWYRQDPGQGLRLIYYSQIVNDFQKGDIAEGYSVSREKKESFPLTVTSAQKNPTAFYLCASSLRGGEQFFGPGTRLTVL.

A single count supports this clone. This rearrangement joins TRBV30 to TRBJ2-1; possible D gene TRBD1, 5 bases. Germline V gives CDR1 GTSNPN, CDR2 SVGIG (reference sequence). V was cut by 4 bases and J by 7 bases, with 8 bases left in between. CDR3 length equals 11 residues. The CDR3, as DNA: TGTGCCTGGACAGGGCGAAATGAGCAGTTCTTC. Translating gives CAWTGRNEQFF.

Notes on this clone: Mismatch with germline at one junction end may stem from a read error. The chain is built from TRBV18 and TRBJ2-7; the match to TRBD1 covers 8 bases. CDR1 KGHSH and CDR2 LQKENI come from the germline V gene. The CDR3 contains 13 residues. CDR3 in DNA: TGTGCCAGCTCACCGGGACAGGCGCTCCCACCACACTTC. Its protein product is CASSPGQALPPHF.

The chain carries TRBV3-1 (or the pseudogene TRBV3-2) and TRBJ1-3, with TRBD1 matching 7 bases. V was pared by 4 bases and J by 2 bases, with 2 bases of the junction left unmatched. The CDR3 contains 14 residues. The germline V gene encodes CDR1 LGHDT and CDR2 YNNKEL (reference sequence). CDR3 sequence: CASSLGTAGNTIYF. DNA for the CDR3: TGTGCCAGCAGCCTCGGGACAGCTGGAAACACCATATATTTT.

CDR3 nucleotides: TGTGCCAGCAGCCAGACTAGCGGGGGACAGACCCAGTACTTC. Translation: CASSQTSGGQTQYF. This chain joins TRBV3-1 (or the pseudogene TRBV3-2) and TRBJ2-5, with 12 bases identical to TRBD2. The germline V gene encodes CDR1 LGHDT and CDR2 YNNKEL (reference sequence). With 3 bases clipped from V and 6 bases from J, the junction kept 2 bases outside the gene matches. The CDR3 loop spans 14 amino acids.

The chain joins TRBV30 to TRBJ2-3; D remains ambiguous. The CDR3 runs to 14 residues. CDR1 and CDR2 (germline): GTSNPN, SVGIG (reference sequence). V was pared by 2 bases and J by 4 bases, with 13 bases between. The DNA of the CDR3 is TGTGCCTGGAGTTCAGCAGCTTCATCAGATACGCAGTATTTT. Protein product: CAWSSAASSDTQYF.

The V call is TRBV7-9, the J call TRBJ1-1; TRBD1 is a possible D gene (6 bases). V was cut by 4 bases and J by 0 bases, with 12 bases left in between. This CDR3 has 15 amino acids. Germline V CDR1 and CDR2: SEHNR, FQNEAQ (reference sequence). CDR3 nucleotides: TGTGCCAGCAGCTCGCCCAGGGGTTTGAACACTGAAGCTTTCTTT. Its protein product is CASSSPRGLNTEAFF.

The chain carries TRBV27 and TRBJ2-2; 7 nucleotides match TRBD2. The CDR3 runs 14 residues. Germline CDR1 and CDR2: MNHEY and SMNVEV (reference sequence). Losses at the gene ends were 2 bases for V and 3 bases for J; bases not matched to a gene: 0. The chain's CDR3 is CASSLSGDTGELFF. The CDR3 nucleotides read TGTGCCAGCAGTTTAAGCGGGGACACCGGGGAGCTGTTTTTT.

J is TRBJ2-1 and V is TRBV27; 9 bases align to TRBD2. The J segment lost 4 bases and the V segment lost 6 bases, leaving 10 bases of the junction unmatched. The germline V gene has CDR1 MNHEY and CDR2 SMNVEV (reference sequence). The CDR3 consists of 16 residues. The CDR3 loop reads CASRGALAGQYNEQFF. CDR3 in DNA: TGTGCCAGCAGGGGGGCTCTAGCGGGGCAATACAATGAGCAGTTCTTC.

The chain links TRBV4-3 to TRBJ1-4; D is ambiguous. V lost 2 bases to trimming and J lost 7 bases, with 8 bases between them. The CDR3 extends over 13 amino acids. Germline CDR1 and CDR2: LGHNA and YSLEER. The CDR3 DNA reads TGCGCCAGCAGCCAAACAATGGGTGAAAAACTGTTTTTT. Protein sequence: CASSQTMGEKLFF.

This chain uses TRBV6-5 with TRBJ2-7; the match to TRBD2 covers 7 bases. Per the germline V gene, CDR1 is MNHEY and CDR2 is SVGAGI. V lost 6 bases to trimming and J lost 5 bases; unmatched junction nucleotides: 7. The CDR3 runs to 13 residues. The CDR3 DNA reads TGTGCCAGCAGACGACTAGCTTGGGACGAGCAGTACTTC. It codes for CASRRLAWDEQYF.

This chain joins TRBV6-2 or TRBV6-3 and TRBJ2-1; D is unclear. V dropped 5 bases and J dropped 6 bases, with 17 bases sitting between them. The CDR3 sequence is 15 residues long. Germline CDR1 MNHEY, CDR2 SVGEGT. CDR3 loop: CASSAQELFVNEQFF. The CDR3 DNA follows: TGTGCCAGCAGTGCCCAGGAGCTATTCGTCAATGAGCAGTTCTTC.

Notes on this clone: Other DNA sequences within the sample encode an identical CDR3. The V and J genes are TRBV18 and TRBJ1-6; no clear D. V lost 2 bases to trimming and J lost 0 bases, with 5 bases between them. The CDR3 runs 15 residues. CDR1 is KGHSH and CDR2 is LQKENI in the germline V gene. CDR3 residues: CASSPASSYNSPLHF. The CDR3 region has the DNA TGTGCCAGCTCACCAGCCAGCTCCTATAATTCACCCCTCCACTTT.

This chain connects TRBV3-1 (or the pseudogene TRBV3-2) to TRBJ2-5; tentative D call: TRBD1 (6 bases). The CDR3 loop spans 13 amino acids. Looked up from germline, CDR1 is LGHDT and CDR2 is YNNKEL (reference sequence). Trimming removed 4 bases from V and 3 bases from J, with 9 bases in between. The CDR3 here is CASSPRTEETQYF. As DNA, the CDR3 is TGTGCCAGCAGCCCCCGGACAGAAGAGACCCAGTACTTC.

The chain combines TRBV5-1 with TRBJ1-1; D perhaps matches TRBD1 (6 bases). CDR1 and CDR2 (germline): SGHRS, YFSETQ. The CDR3 is made up of 17 amino acids. V shed 4 bases and J shed 4 bases, with 23 bases lying between them. The CDR3: CASSLLVVGAGGTEAFF. CDR3 coding DNA: TGCGCCAGCAGCCTACTAGTTGTGGGGGCCGGGGGCACTGAAGCTTTCTTT.

The chain combines TRBV5-1 with TRBJ2-7, with 7 bases fitting TRBD2. Germline-derived CDR1 and CDR2 are SGHRS and YFSETQ. The V and J ends lost 0 bases and 6 bases, in that order; junction bases with no gene match: 3. The CDR3 is 13 amino acids. DNA for the CDR3: TGCGCCAGCAGCTTGGAGCGGGGTTTCGAGCAGTACTTC. This sequence encodes CASSLERGFEQYF. The full variable domain, in which reference TRBV5-1 and TRBJ2-7 provide the parts outside the CDR3, is KAGVTQTPRYLIKTRGQQVTLSCSPISGHRSVSWYQQTPGQGLQFLFEYFSETQRNKGNFPGRFSGRQFSNSRSEMNVSTLELGDSALYLCASSLERGFEQYFGPGTRLTVT.

The V gene is TRBV27, the J gene TRBJ2-4; D is unclear. CDR1 and CDR2 from the germline V gene are MNHEY and SMNVEV (reference sequence). V lost 9 bases and J 0 bases, leaving 9 bases between the germline ends. The CDR3 consists of 13 residues. The CDR3 here is CASSRLAKNIQYF. Written as DNA, the CDR3 is TGTGCCAGTTCTCGGCTAGCCAAAAACATTCAGTACTTC.

This clone occurred once. This sample also contains other DNA sequences that code for the same CDR3. The chain recombines TRBV19 with TRBJ2-2; D is undetermined. The ends were cut back, 6 bases at V and 2 bases at J, with 7 bases in the middle. The CDR3 consists of 13 residues. Germline V gene data show CDR1 as LNHDA and CDR2 as SQIVND (reference sequence). CDR3: CASSNTNTGELFF. The DNA of the CDR3 is TGTGCCAGTAGCAATACAAACACCGGGGAGCTGTTTTTT.

Here the CDR3 DNA reads TGTGCCAGCAGGCGCCCGGGACAGGACTATGGCTACACCTTC. It yields the protein CASRRPGQDYGYTF. The chain uses TRBV5-5 and TRBJ1-2; 8 bases align to TRBD1. After removal of 5 bases from V and 3 bases from J, the junction contained 6 bases not matched to a gene. CDR1 is SGHKS, CDR2 YYEKEE, per germline (reference sequence). The CDR3 has 14 amino acids.

This chain links TRBV5-6 with TRBJ1-4; D unclear. CDR1 and CDR2 from the germline V gene are SGHDT and YYEEEE. The ends were cut back, 0 bases at V and 4 bases at J, with 7 bases in the middle. The CDR3 is 14 amino acids. The CDR3 protein is CASSLGKYNEKLFF. The CDR3 DNA is TGTGCCAGCAGCTTGGGCAAGTATAATGAAAAACTGTTTTTT. Complete variable domain (other parts from reference TRBV5-6 and TRBJ1-4): DAGVTQSPTHLIKTRGQQVTLRCSPKSGHDTVSWYQQALGQGPQFIFQYYEEEERQRGNFPDRFSGHQFPNYSSELNVNALLLGDSALYLCASSLGKYNEKLFFGSGTQLSVL.